This T cell receptor (beta chain) comes out of a study of T cells in women clearing cervical HPV infection. Study-wide results and caveats: Effector/memory and HPV-specific T cells were not isolated, and association timing is unknown.

This CDR3 has 15 amino acids. Per germline, CDR1 SGHDT and CDR2 YYEEEE. The V segment lost 4 bases and the J segment 5 bases; nucleotides outside the gene matches: 7. Sequenced by immunoSEQ multiplex PCR; TCRdb stores in-frame clones only, minus some. The table for this sample gives roughly 48,000 clones. As for this clone: Antigen specificity is unknown. The CDR3 end falls 3 residues outside the read, so it is completed with the germline J gene.

The chain couples TRBV5-6 to TRBJ2-7; 12 bases align to TRBD2. Sequenced input: blood buffy coat. The sequence was obtained from a woman aged 18-70 years with a cervical HPV16 infection that either progressed to CIN3+ or cleared (not recorded which). CDR3 in amino acids: CASSRALAGGNEQYF. The covered CDR3 bases are TGTGCCAGCAGCCGTGCACTAGCGGGGGGTAACGAG.